The text below deals with one T cell receptor (beta chain). The sample is drawn from a study of blood T cell repertoires in COVID-19. Study-level background: In each case, the material was cDNA or gDNA derived from T cells, B-cell-depleted T cells, or PBMCs.

Germline assignment: CDR1 SGHTS and CDR2 YDEGEE. The CDR3 is 15 amino acids. Trimming cost V 0 bases and J 4 bases, with 12 bases left between them. Profiling relied on immunoSEQ multiplex PCR, and the TCRdb table lists in-frame clones only, not all of them. The sample lists hundreds of thousands of clones, 86% occurring once. The chain uses TRBV5-8 and TRBJ2-3, with D uncertain. This clonotype originated in a woman aged 30 to 39 with active or convalescent COVID-19. Sequencing was done on a sample of peripheral blood. This chain's CDR3 is CASSLVPVFPDTQYF. CDR3 bases: TGTGCCAGCAGCTTGGTTCCCGTCTTCCCAGATACGCAGTATTTT.